What follows are 27 T cell receptor beta chains derived from one specimen sequenced in a study of blood T cell repertoires in COVID-19. Here immunoSEQ multiplex PCR was the method, and the copy in TCRdb shows in-frame clones only, minus some. The profile covers roughly 31,000 clones, with approximately 90% appearing a single time and 16% taken by the ten largest. Sequencing was performed on peripheral blood. These TCRs come from a man older than 75 with acute or convalescent COVID-19.

V and J are TRBV2 and TRBJ1-3; D perhaps matches TRBD1 (6 bases). The CDR3 totals 13 residues. Trimming took 6 bases from V and 3 from J, leaving 9 bases between them. Looked up from germline, CDR1 is SNHLY and CDR2 is FYNNEI. For the CDR3, the DNA is TGTGCCAGCAGGAAGGACAGTGGAAACACCATATATTTT. Translated, it gives CASRKDSGNTIYF.

The V gene is TRBV28, the J gene TRBJ2-5; TRBD1 agrees at 9 bases. V lost 2 bases, J lost 5 bases, and 9 bases stayed unmatched. This CDR3 region has 16 residues. Germline CDR1 reads MDHEN; CDR2 reads SYDVKM. The CDR3 DNA is TGTGCCAGCAGTTTAGCTCAGGGACAGGGTATCGAGACCCAGTACTTC. Protein product: CASSLAQGQGIETQYF.

The rearrangement joins TRBV2 to TRBJ1-3, with TRBD1 identical over 11 bases. CDR1 is SNHLY and CDR2 is FYNNEI in the germline V gene. The CDR3 consists of 16 residues. The trim removed 4 bases at V and 4 bases at J, leaving 6 bases unmatched. The CDR3 reads CASSVRGTGGGNTIYF. The CDR3 DNA is TGTGCCAGCAGTGTCCGCGGGACAGGGGGAGGAAACACCATATATTTT.

The rearrangement uses TRBV5-1 and TRBJ2-7, with D maybe TRBD1 (6 bases). The CDR3 is 16 residues long. Trimming took off 3 bases at V and 2 bases at J, with 18 bases between the two ends. CDR1 is SGHRS, CDR2 YFSETQ, per germline. The CDR3, as DNA: TGCGCCAGCAGCTCTCCGTTACAGGGAAGGGCCTACGAGCAGTACTTC. Translation gives CASSSPLQGRAYEQYF. Full variable domain (rest looked up from reference TRBV5-1 and TRBJ2-7): KAGVTQTPRYLIKTRGQQVTLSCSPISGHRSVSWYQQTPGQGLQFLFEYFSETQRNKGNFPGRFSGRQFSNSRSEMNVSTLELGDSALYLCASSSPLQGRAYEQYFGPGTRLTVT.

In this sample, this clone turned up a few times. The chain is built from TRBV7-8 and TRBJ1-5, with 8 bases fitting TRBD1. The CDR3 has 17 amino acids. Germline V gives CDR1 SGHVS, CDR2 FQNEAQ. Trimming at V came to 3 bases and at J to 6 bases, leaving 13 bases not matched to a gene. CDR3: CASSFAHSGGAGQPQHF. The CDR3 DNA follows: TGTGCCAGCAGCTTTGCACACTCAGGGGGCGCGGGTCAGCCCCAGCATTTT.

This rearrangement joins TRBV19 to TRBJ1-1; the D is unclear. The CDR3 length is 14 residues. Trimming stripped 3 bases from V and 1 base from J, with 9 bases between. Germline V gene sequence: CDR1 LNHDA, CDR2 SQIVND (reference sequence). CDR3 coding DNA: TGTGCCAGTAGTATGGCACGGGGGAACACTGAAGCTTTCTTT. Residues: CASSMARGNTEAFF. Combining the CDR3 with reference TRBV19 and TRBJ1-1 gives the whole variable domain DGGITQSPKYLFRKEGQNVTLSCEQNLNHDAMYWYRQDPGQGLRLIYYSQIVNDFQKGDIAEGYSVSREKKESFPLTVTSAQKNPTAFYLCASSMARGNTEAFFGQGTRLTVV.

The chain is built from TRBV5-1 and TRBJ2-5, with unresolved D. CDR3 length: 13 amino acids. V gave up 2 bases and J gave up 5 bases, with 10 bases separating them. In germline, CDR1 is SGHRS, CDR2 YFSETQ. The CDR3 spells CASSFNVRETQYF. CDR3 DNA: TGCGCCAGCAGCTTTAATGTGAGGGAGACCCAGTACTTC.

This clone was counted a single time. The chain joins TRBV29-1 to TRBJ2-1; 12 bases align to TRBD2. The germline CDR1 and CDR2 sequences are SQVTM and ANQGSEA. The V gene end was trimmed by 7 bases and the J gene end by 7 bases; junction bases not matched to a gene: 8. The CDR3 totals 14 residues. DNA of the CDR3: TGCAGCGGTGAGACTAGCGGGGGTTGGAATGAGCAGTTCTTC. It translates to CSGETSGGWNEQFF.

The rearrangement uses TRBV6-5 and TRBJ1-5, with 10 bases that match TRBD1. Germline CDR1 MNHEY, CDR2 SVGAGI. Unmatched junction bases numbered 5, after V lost 6 bases and J lost 6 bases. This CDR3 region has 14 residues. As DNA, the CDR3 is TGTGCCAGCAGCGGACAGGGGGAAGGTCAGCCCCAGCATTTT. It encodes CASSGQGEGQPQHF.

This chain connects TRBV5-1 to TRBJ2-2, with D tentatively TRBD2 (6 bases). Germline CDR1 is SGHRS and CDR2 is YFSETQ. Trimming took off 6 bases at V and 2 bases at J, with 17 bases between the two ends. The CDR3 covers 16 residues. DNA of the CDR3: TGCGCCAGCACCCCGGGAGACGTCATAAACACCGGGGAGCTGTTTTTT. It yields the protein CASTPGDVINTGELFF.

CDR3 loop: CASSSGQESGPLHF. The DNA of the CDR3 is TGTGCCAGCAGTTCGGGACAGGAAAGTGGACCCCTCCACTTT. The chain is built from TRBV6-5 and TRBJ1-6; TRBD1 matches 8 bases. This CDR3 spans 14 amino acids. Trimming removed 4 bases from V and 12 bases from J; junction bases left unmatched: 8. From germline, CDR1 is MNHEY and CDR2 SVGAGI.

The chain has TRBV7-2 and TRBJ1-1; D possibly corresponds to TRBD1 (5 bases). The germline CDR1 and CDR2 sequences are SGHTA and FQGNSA. V lost 1 base and J lost 5, with 11 bases in between. This CDR3 is built from 14 residues. CDR3 DNA sequence: TGTGCCAGCAGCTTAGGTAGGGGATGGACTGAAGCTTTCTTT. Protein product: CASSLGRGWTEAFF.

This chain uses TRBV28 with TRBJ1-4; D call uncertain. CDR1 is MDHEN, CDR2 SYDVKM, per germline. V lost 3 bases and J 0 bases, leaving 8 bases between the germline ends. The CDR3 consists of 15 residues. The CDR3, as DNA: TGTGCCAGCAGTTTCTGGGAGACAACTAATGAAAAACTGTTTTTT. This translates into CASSFWETTNEKLFF.

This chain uses TRBV10-3 with TRBJ1-1; the match to TRBD1 covers 9 bases. V was clipped by 10 bases and J by 6 bases; unmatched bases: 12. This CDR3 contains 14 residues. CDR1 is ENHRY and CDR2 is SYGVKD in the germline V gene. This chain's CDR3 is CATFQGQGGPEAFF. The CDR3 DNA follows: TGTGCCACTTTTCAGGGACAGGGCGGACCTGAAGCTTTCTTT.

This clone was recorded once. The J gene is TRBJ1-2, the V gene TRBV5-4, with 8 nucleotides matching TRBD1. Trimming at V came to 2 bases and at J to 2 bases, leaving 2 bases not matched to a gene. The germline V gene has CDR1 SGHNT and CDR2 YYREEE (reference sequence). The CDR3 covers 14 residues. In DNA, the CDR3 is TGTGCCAGCAGCTTTCCAGGGGGCAACTATGGCTACACCTTC. Its translation is CASSFPGGNYGYTF.

V gene TRBV7-9 combines with J gene TRBJ2-5; possible D gene TRBD1, 6 bases. Trimming removed 3 bases from V and 5 bases from J, with 16 bases in between. This CDR3 is built from 15 residues. From germline, CDR1 is SEHNR and CDR2 FQNEAQ (reference sequence). The CDR3 DNA sequence: TGTGCCAGCAGCTTGGGTGCAGGGGTTTTGGAGACCCAGTACTTC. This gives the protein CASSLGAGVLETQYF. The full variable domain, its missing parts supplied by reference TRBV7-9 and TRBJ2-5, is DTGVSQNPRHKITKRGQNVTFRCDPISEHNRLYWYRQTLGQGPEFLTYFQNEAQLEKSRLLSDRFSAERPKGSFSTLEIQRTEQGDSAMYLCASSLGAGVLETQYFGPGTRLLVL.

Here the CDR3 DNA reads TGTGCCAGCAGCCAGGAGGGGGCGCGTACTGAAGCTTTCTTT. As protein: CASSQEGARTEAFF. The chain has TRBV3-1 (or the pseudogene TRBV3-2) and TRBJ1-1; 7 bases map to TRBD1. Trimming took 3 bases from V and 5 from J; bases not matched to a gene: 6. Germline V gives CDR1 LGHDT, CDR2 YNNKEL (reference sequence). There are 14 residues in the CDR3.

The chain employs TRBV5-1 and TRBJ2-7, with D unresolved. The V and J ends lost 2 bases and 2 bases respectively, with 11 bases between them. Germline V gene lookup returns CDR1 SGHRS and CDR2 YFSETQ. The CDR3 has 14 amino acids. This chain's CDR3 is CASSFPQSPYEQYF. CDR3 DNA sequence: TGCGCCAGCAGCTTCCCCCAGTCACCCTACGAGCAGTACTTC.

The chain combines TRBV7-2 with TRBJ1-2; 8 positions agree with TRBD1. Germline V CDR1 and CDR2: SGHTA, FQGNSA. The trim removed 3 bases at V and 4 bases at J, leaving 4 bases unmatched. This CDR3 is 14 amino acids long. CDR3 protein: CASSFDRGGYGYTF. The DNA for the CDR3 is TGTGCCAGCAGCTTCGACAGGGGCGGCTATGGCTACACCTTC.

J is TRBJ2-7 and V is TRBV2; maybe TRBD1 (6 bases). The V gene lost 4 bases and the J gene lost 12 bases, with 13 bases spanning the gap. The length of the CDR3 is 11 residues. Germline V gene sequence: CDR1 SNHLY, CDR2 FYNNEI. The DNA for the CDR3 is TGTGCCAGCAGTGCGACAGGCTATTCGTACTTC. It translates to CASSATGYSYF.

There are a few counts of this clone. The V and J genes are TRBV6-5 and TRBJ1-1, with D uncertain. Trimming cost V 10 bases and J 1 base, with 7 bases left between them. CDR3 length: 11 residues. In germline, CDR1 is MNHEY, CDR2 SVGAGI. Here the CDR3 DNA reads TGTGCCACGCACACGAACACTGAAGCTTTCTTT. The encoded protein is CATHTNTEAFF.

The J gene is TRBJ1-2, the V gene TRBV5-4; TRBD1 matches 10 bases. The CDR3 is made up of 16 amino acids. J gave up 6 bases and V 1 base, and 9 bases lay outside the gene matches. Germline V gives CDR1 SGHNT, CDR2 YYREEE (reference sequence). The CDR3 nucleotides are TGTGCCAGCAGCTTGATTGGGACAGGGGCTTCGAATGGCTACACCTTC. This translates into CASSLIGTGASNGYTF.

The chain employs TRBV9 and TRBJ2-4; TRBD2 aligns across 15 bases. The junction had 4 bases not matched to a gene; V was cut back by 3 bases and J by 6 bases. The CDR3 contains 16 residues. Germline CDR1 SGDLS, CDR2 YYNGEE. The CDR3 here is CASSAGLAGGRNIQYF. CDR3 nucleotides: TGTGCCAGCAGCGCCGGACTAGCGGGGGGGCGAAACATTCAGTACTTC.

The chain has TRBV11-2 and TRBJ2-4; D call uncertain. The germline V and J ends were trimmed by 1 base and 0 bases, with 10 bases remaining between them. The CDR3 consists of 16 residues. Germline V CDR1 and CDR2: SGHAT, FQNNGV. The CDR3 region has the DNA TGTGCCAGCAGCTTAGGGGCAGGCCTAGCCAAAAACATTCAGTACTTC. This codes for CASSLGAGLAKNIQYF. The variable domain in full, with the rest retrieved from reference TRBV11-2 and TRBJ2-4, is EAGVAQSPRYKIIEKRQSVAFWCNPISGHATLYWYQQILGQGPKLLIQFQNNGVVDDSQLPKDRFSAERLKGVDSTLKIQPAKLEDSAVYLCASSLGAGLAKNIQYFGAGTRLSVL.

The chain employs TRBV5-1 and TRBJ2-7, with a tentative D call TRBD1 (7 bases). Germline CDR1 reads SGHRS; CDR2 reads YFSETQ. Between the trimmed V and J ends, which lost 4 bases and 4 bases, there was a span of 12 bases. This CDR3 has 13 residues. CDR3 DNA: TGCGCCAGCAGCGTGGAGGGGGCTTACGAGCAGTACTTC. Amino acid sequence: CASSVEGAYEQYF.

This clone has a single count. This chain connects TRBV9 to TRBJ2-2; D may be TRBD2 (6 bases). Trimming pared 7 bases from V and 5 bases from J, leaving 15 bases between. Germline V gene lookup returns CDR1 SGDLS and CDR2 YYNGEE. The CDR3 has 14 residues. In DNA form, the CDR3 reads TGTGCCAGCGGGCGGGGCCCTTGGACCGGGGAGCTGTTTTTT. It is translated as CASGRGPWTGELFF.

The chain employs TRBV15 and TRBJ2-3; the match to TRBD1 covers 7 bases. The CDR3 is 15 residues long. The germline V gene encodes CDR1 LNHNV and CDR2 YYDKDF (reference sequence). After removal of 1 base from V and 2 bases from J, the junction contained 3 bases not matched to a gene. CDR3 in DNA: TGTGCCACCAGCAGAGTGGGACAGTCCACAGATACGCAGTATTTT. Residues: CATSRVGQSTDTQYF. Drawing the rest from reference TRBV15 and TRBJ2-3, the complete variable domain is DAMVIQNPRYQVTQFGKPVTLSCSQTLNHNVMYWYQQKSSQAPKLLFHYYDKDFNNEADTPDNFQSRRPNTSFCFLDIRSPGLGDTAMYLCATSRVGQSTDTQYFGPGTRLTVL.